The 27 T cell receptor beta chains below were found in one sample sequenced in a study (dated by TCRdb to between 2015 and 2016). Library prep was done by RT-PCR. The sequencer listed for this sample is Illumina MiSeq. The public sequencing data were trimmed at Q25 with fastp and processed into clonotypes with MiXCR by TCRdb, which kept only in-frame beta chains. Rows merge per CDR3 protein into single entries with the most common DNA and genes. A total of about 700,000 distinct CDR3 sequences appear in this sample, approximately 14% of them only once. The ten largest clones take up about 3.6% of the sample. Sequencing was performed on memory CD4+ T cells from blood. The receptors were sampled from a female donor in good health, serving as a healthy control.

The sample holds a few counts of this clonotype. V is TRBV20-1 and J is TRBJ2-1, with 10 bases lining up with TRBD2. The length of the CDR3 is 19 residues. The V and J ends lost 0 bases and 1 base, in that order; junction bases with no gene match: 12. Germline V gene sequence: CDR1 DFQATT, CDR2 SNEGSKA (reference sequence). The CDR3 sequence is CSARDRTSGSLRSYNEQFF. Here the CDR3 DNA reads TGCAGTGCTAGAGATAGGACTAGCGGCTCGCTAAGGTCCTACAATGAGCAGTTCTTC.

The chain combines TRBV28 with TRBJ2-7, with D possibly matching TRBD1 (6 bases). CDR1 is MDHEN and CDR2 is SYDVKM in the germline V gene. This CDR3 comprises 16 residues. V was pared by 5 bases and J by 3 bases, with 20 bases between. CDR3 amino acids: CASSPPRQAINYEQYF. The CDR3 DNA is TGTGCCAGCAGTCCCCCGAGACAGGCGATTAACTACGAGCAGTACTTC.

This clonotype showed up many times. This rearrangement joins TRBV20-1 to TRBJ2-2; TRBD1 aligns across 10 bases. Germline CDR1 DFQATT, CDR2 SNEGSKA (reference sequence). The ends lost 6 bases at V and 4 bases at J; junction bases unmatched: 8. There are 15 residues in the CDR3. The CDR3 DNA sequence: TGCAGTGCCCCTCGGGGGGACAGGGGCACCGGGGAGCTGTTTTTT. This translates into CSAPRGDRGTGELFF.

This rearrangement joins TRBV3-1 to TRBJ1-1; D remains ambiguous. The V and J ends lost 5 bases and 1 base respectively, with 11 bases between them. This CDR3 spans 14 amino acids. Germline V gene lookup returns CDR1 LGHDT and CDR2 YNNKEL (reference sequence). CDR3 nucleotide sequence: TGTGCCAGCAGCAGAGAACAGTCGAACACTGAAGCTTTCTTT. Translated, it gives CASSREQSNTEAFF.

This clonotype occurred once. The rearrangement uses TRBV19 and TRBJ2-7; D is uncertain. The CDR3 runs to 12 residues. Germline-derived CDR1 and CDR2 are LNHDA and SQIVND (reference sequence). V lost 11 bases to trimming and J lost 2 bases, with 13 bases between them. The CDR3 here is CADRRPTYEQYF. CDR3 coding DNA: TGTGCCGATAGGCGGCCAACCTACGAGCAGTACTTC.

The chain couples TRBV6-1 to TRBJ2-6; 9 bases fit TRBD1. The J segment lost 4 bases and the V segment lost 7 bases, leaving 5 bases of the junction unmatched. Germline lookup yields CDR1 MNHNS and CDR2 SASEGT. This CDR3 spans 15 amino acids. Written as DNA, the CDR3 is TGTGCCAGCAATAACAGGGGGCAAGGGGCCAACGTCCTGACTTTC. Translation: CASNNRGQGANVLTF.

This clonotype was found a few times. J is TRBJ1-2 and V is TRBV11-2; TRBD1 agrees at 7 bases. Per the germline V gene, CDR1 is SGHAT and CDR2 is FQNNGV. The CDR3 loop spans 15 amino acids. Trimming at V came to 1 base and at J to 3 bases, leaving 5 bases not matched to a gene. Here the CDR3 DNA reads TGTGCCAGCAGCTTAGTCAGGGGGGGGGACTATGGCTACACCTTC. Translating gives CASSLVRGGDYGYTF.

Regarding this clonotype: With a much larger clone just one base away, this may be a read error. The chain carries TRBV7-3 and TRBJ2-3, with TRBD2 identical over 8 bases. Germline values: CDR1 SGHTA, CDR2 FQGTGA. Losses at the gene ends were 3 bases for V and 2 bases for J; bases not matched to a gene: 1. The CDR3 is made up of 14 amino acids. The CDR3 coding sequence is TGTGCCAGCAGCTTGCGGGGGGACACAGATACGCAGTATTTT. Its protein is CASSLRGDTDTQYF.

The chain carries TRBV28 and TRBJ2-1; perhaps D is TRBD1 or TRBD2 (5 bases each). Germline CDR1 is MDHEN and CDR2 is SYDVKM. V lost 9 bases, J lost 5 bases, and 11 bases lay in between. The CDR3 runs 12 residues. Here the CDR3 DNA reads TGTGCCAGTCAGAGGGGAGACAATGAGCAGTTCTTC. Translating gives CASQRGDNEQFF. The full variable domain, completed using reference TRBV28 and TRBJ2-1, is DVKVTQSSRYLVKRTGEKVFLECVQDMDHENMFWYRQDPGLGLRLIYFSYDVKMKEKGDIPEGYSVSREKKERFSLILESASTNQTSMYLCASQRGDNEQFFGPGTRLTVL.

The chain is built from TRBV5-1 and TRBJ2-3; 12 positions agree with TRBD2. With 0 bases clipped from V and 1 base from J, the junction kept 3 bases outside the gene matches. The CDR3 totals 17 residues. CDR1 is SGHRS and CDR2 is YFSETQ in the germline V gene. The CDR3 sequence: CASSLGSSGGGTDTQYF. CDR3 in DNA: TGCGCCAGCAGCTTGGGGTCTAGCGGGGGGGGCACAGATACGCAGTATTTT.

The V and J genes are TRBV4-1 and TRBJ1-2; no clear D. The CDR3 covers 14 residues. CDR1 is MGHRA and CDR2 is YSYEKL in the germline V gene. Between the trimmed V and J ends, which lost 2 bases and 0 bases, there was a span of 7 bases. DNA of the CDR3: TGCGCCAGCAGCCAAAGACGGCCTAACTATGGCTACACCTTC. It codes for CASSQRRPNYGYTF.

The rearrangement joins TRBV5-1 to TRBJ2-3; the match to TRBD2 covers 8 bases. V lost 0 bases and J lost 4; bases outside the gene matches: 1. The CDR3 covers 14 residues. CDR1 and CDR2 (germline): SGHRS, YFSETQ. The CDR3 loop reads CASSLDGRADTQYF. DNA for the CDR3: TGCGCCAGCAGCTTGGACGGGAGGGCAGATACGCAGTATTTT.

The rearrangement links TRBV9 to TRBJ2-1; D gene unclear. The germline gives CDR1 SGDLS, CDR2 YYNGEE. V lost 2 bases to trimming and J lost 5 bases, with 11 bases between them. This CDR3 contains 14 residues. The CDR3 DNA is TGTGCCAGCAGCGTCCAAACGGCCGACAATGAGCAGTTCTTC. As protein: CASSVQTADNEQFF. Combining the CDR3 with reference TRBV9 and TRBJ2-1 gives the whole variable domain DSGVTQTPKHLITATGQRVTLRCSPRSGDLSVYWYQQSLDQGLQFLIQYYNGEERAKGNILERFSAQQFPDLHSELNLSSLELGDSALYFCASSVQTADNEQFFGPGTRLTVL.

In nucleotides, the CDR3 is TGTGCCAGCAAAGGTTGGGCCAGCCACACCGGGGAGCTGTTTTTT. Its protein product is CASKGWASHTGELFF. V usage is TRBV27 and J usage is TRBJ2-2; D is unclear. CDR3 size: 15 residues. In germline, CDR1 is MNHEY, CDR2 SMNVEV (reference sequence). The V gene lost 7 bases and the J gene lost 3 bases, with 15 bases spanning the gap.

This clonotype was seen only a few times. The chain's CDR3 is CASNQMDSSNQPQHF. Here the CDR3 DNA reads TGCGCCAGCAATCAGATGGATTCCAGCAATCAGCCCCAGCATTTT. The chain couples TRBV4-1 to TRBJ1-5; D unclear. The V end lost 7 bases, the J end lost 1 base, and 14 bases lay between the germline ends. The CDR3 consists of 15 residues. The germline V gene encodes CDR1 MGHRA and CDR2 YSYEKL.

This clonotype was seen at least ten times. This sequence joins TRBV27 and TRBJ2-5; possible D gene TRBD1, 6 bases. The V and J ends lost 3 bases and 5 bases respectively, with 13 bases between them. The germline CDR1 and CDR2 sequences are MNHEY and SMNVEV (reference sequence). The CDR3 is made up of 14 amino acids. In DNA form, the CDR3 reads TGTGCCAGCAGTTTGACAGGAGCGGAGGAGACCCAGTACTTC. It codes for CASSLTGAEETQYF.

The chain recombines TRBV3-1 with TRBJ2-7, with D tentatively TRBD1 (5 bases). The CDR3 consists of 14 residues. V shed 4 bases and J shed 3 bases, with 13 bases lying between them. Per the germline V gene, CDR1 is LGHDT and CDR2 is YNNKEL (reference sequence). The CDR3 nucleotides are TGTGCCAGCAGCCCCCAGGACACCTTCTACGAGCAGTACTTC. This gives the protein CASSPQDTFYEQYF.

The chain recombines TRBV5-1 with TRBJ2-2, with D possibly being TRBD1 or TRBD2 (5 bases each). V lost 4 bases and J lost 5, with 12 bases in between. Germline CDR1 reads SGHRS; CDR2 reads YFSETQ. This CDR3 contains 14 residues. The CDR3 region is CASSPGASTGELFF. DNA of the CDR3: TGCGCCAGCAGCCCCGGGGCTTCGACCGGGGAGCTGTTTTTT.

This clonotype was recorded a few times. This rearrangement joins TRBV2 to TRBJ1-5; no reliable D call. CDR1 and CDR2 from the germline V gene are SNHLY and FYNNEI. There are 13 residues in the CDR3. V lost 0 bases, J lost 4 bases, and 4 bases lay in between. In DNA form, the CDR3 reads TGTGCCAGCAGTGAAGCCCTTAATCAGCCCCAGCATTTT. Translating it yields CASSEALNQPQHF.

The chain has TRBV10-3 and TRBJ2-1; possible D gene TRBD2, 5 bases. Germline loops: CDR1 ENHRY, CDR2 SYGVKD. V lost 0 bases and J 1 base, leaving 7 bases between the germline ends. This CDR3 spans 15 amino acids. The CDR3 sequence is CAISESRGSYNEQFF. The CDR3 nucleotides read TGTGCCATCAGTGAGTCTCGCGGGTCCTACAATGAGCAGTTCTTC.

This clonotype was detected a few times. The genes are TRBV7-2 and TRBJ2-3; D call uncertain. The V and J ends lost 5 bases and 2 bases respectively, with 8 bases between them. The CDR3 covers 13 residues. Germline assignment: CDR1 SGHTA and CDR2 FQGNSA. CDR3 DNA: TGTGCCAGCAGCGTAGACAACACAGATACGCAGTATTTT. This gives the protein CASSVDNTDTQYF.

The genes are TRBV15 and TRBJ1-3, with D possibly matching TRBD1 (5 bases). The CDR3 contains 14 residues. CDR1 and CDR2 (germline): LNHNV, YYDKDF (reference sequence). With 1 base removed from V and 4 bases from J, the gap between germline ends came to 8 bases. CDR3 DNA: TGTGCCACCAGCAGAGCGGGGGAAGGAAACACCATATATTTT. This translates into CATSRAGEGNTIYF.

The chain uses TRBV12-3 or TRBV12-4 and TRBJ2-6; D is possibly TRBD1 (5 bases). The germline V and J ends were trimmed by 2 bases and 0 bases, with 14 bases remaining between them. The CDR3 runs 18 residues. CDR3 DNA sequence: TGTGCCAGCAGTTTAAGGTATGGACAACGCTCTGGGGCCAACGTCCTGACTTTC. Protein sequence: CASSLRYGQRSGANVLTF.

Comment on this clonotype: Just one base apart from a much larger clone, this may be a read error. CDR3 residues: CASGLVKNSYEQYF. DNA for the CDR3: TGTGCCAGCGGCTTAGTCAAAAACTCCTACGAGCAGTACTTC. The chain uses TRBV7-2 and TRBJ2-7; D unclear. The CDR3 length is 14 residues. Germline V gives CDR1 SGHTA, CDR2 FQGNSA.

This clonotype was recorded many times. The chain employs TRBV20-1 and TRBJ1-5; no clear D. The V gene's germline CDR1 is DFQATT and CDR2 SNEGSKA (reference sequence). CDR3 length equals 14 residues. Trimming removed 3 bases from V and 5 bases from J, with 14 bases in between. DNA for the CDR3: TGCAGTGCTAGTTGGGGAGGTGGCGATCAGCCCCAGCATTTT. Its protein product is CSASWGGGDQPQHF.

CDR3 sequence reads: CASTTHRDRGPEAFF. The CDR3 coding sequence is TGTGCCAGCACAACTCACCGGGACAGGGGCCCTGAAGCTTTCTTT. This sequence joins TRBV12-3 or TRBV12-4 and TRBJ1-1; the match to TRBD1 covers 10 bases. V gave up 7 bases and J gave up 6 bases; unmatched junction bases: 11. This CDR3 contains 15 residues.

This clonotype was detected a few times. V and J are TRBV27 and TRBJ2-7; 16 bases fit TRBD2. Germline V gene data show CDR1 as MNHEY and CDR2 as SMNVEV (reference sequence). The CDR3 has 20 residues. The J segment lost 6 bases and the V segment lost 7 bases, leaving 21 bases of the junction unmatched. The CDR3 nucleotides are TGTGCCAGCACCTCCGACTCCGGGACTAGCGGGAGGGCAGGGCGATCCGAGCAGTACTTC. Protein product: CASTSDSGTSGRAGRSEQYF.